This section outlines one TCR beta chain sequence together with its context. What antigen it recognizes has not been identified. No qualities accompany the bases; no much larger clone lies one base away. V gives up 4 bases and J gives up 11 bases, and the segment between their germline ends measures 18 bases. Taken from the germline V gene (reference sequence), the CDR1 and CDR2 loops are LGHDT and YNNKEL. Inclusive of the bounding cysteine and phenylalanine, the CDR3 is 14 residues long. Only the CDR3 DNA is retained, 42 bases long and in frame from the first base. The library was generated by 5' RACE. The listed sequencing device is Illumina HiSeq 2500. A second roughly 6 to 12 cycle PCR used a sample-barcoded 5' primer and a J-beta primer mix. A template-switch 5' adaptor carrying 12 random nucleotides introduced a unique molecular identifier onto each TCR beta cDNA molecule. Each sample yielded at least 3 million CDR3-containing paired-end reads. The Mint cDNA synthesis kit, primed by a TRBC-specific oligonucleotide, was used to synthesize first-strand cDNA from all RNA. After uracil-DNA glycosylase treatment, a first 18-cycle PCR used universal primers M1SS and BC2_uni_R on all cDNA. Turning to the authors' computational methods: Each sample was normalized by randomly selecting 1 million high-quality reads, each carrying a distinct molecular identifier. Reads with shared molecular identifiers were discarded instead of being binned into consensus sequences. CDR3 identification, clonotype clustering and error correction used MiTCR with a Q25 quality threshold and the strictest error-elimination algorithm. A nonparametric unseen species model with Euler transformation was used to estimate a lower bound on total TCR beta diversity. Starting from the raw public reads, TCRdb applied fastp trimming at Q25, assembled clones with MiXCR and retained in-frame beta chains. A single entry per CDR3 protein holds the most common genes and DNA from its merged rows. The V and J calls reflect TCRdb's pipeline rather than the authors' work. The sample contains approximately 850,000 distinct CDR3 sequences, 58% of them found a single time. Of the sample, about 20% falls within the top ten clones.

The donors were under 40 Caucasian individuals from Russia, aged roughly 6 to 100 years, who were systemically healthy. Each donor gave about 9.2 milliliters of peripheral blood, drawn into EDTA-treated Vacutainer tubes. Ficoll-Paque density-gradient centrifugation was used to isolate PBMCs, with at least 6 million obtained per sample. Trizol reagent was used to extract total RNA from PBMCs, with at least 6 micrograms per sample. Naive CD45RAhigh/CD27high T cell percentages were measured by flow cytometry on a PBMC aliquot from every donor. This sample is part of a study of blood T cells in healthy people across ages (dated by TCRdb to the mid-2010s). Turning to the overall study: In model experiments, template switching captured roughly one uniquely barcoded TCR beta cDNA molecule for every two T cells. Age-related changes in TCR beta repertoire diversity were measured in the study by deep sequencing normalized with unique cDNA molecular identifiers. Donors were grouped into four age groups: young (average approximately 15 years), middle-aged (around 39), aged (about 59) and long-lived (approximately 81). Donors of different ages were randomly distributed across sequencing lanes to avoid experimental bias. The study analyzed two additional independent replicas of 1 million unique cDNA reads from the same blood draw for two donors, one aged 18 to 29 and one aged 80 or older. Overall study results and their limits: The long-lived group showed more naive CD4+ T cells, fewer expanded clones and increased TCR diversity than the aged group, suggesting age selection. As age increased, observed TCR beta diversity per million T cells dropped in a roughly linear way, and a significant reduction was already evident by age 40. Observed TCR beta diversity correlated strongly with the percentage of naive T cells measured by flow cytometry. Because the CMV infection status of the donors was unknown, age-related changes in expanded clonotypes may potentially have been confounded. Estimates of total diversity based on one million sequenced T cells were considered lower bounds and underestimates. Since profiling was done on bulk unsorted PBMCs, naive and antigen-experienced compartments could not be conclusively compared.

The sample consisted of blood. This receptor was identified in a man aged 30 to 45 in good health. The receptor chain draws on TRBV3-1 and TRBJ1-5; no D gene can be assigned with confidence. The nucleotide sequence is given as TGTGCCAGCAGCCTGGGAGGGATACAAGAGACCCAGCATTTT. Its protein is CASSLGGIQETQHF.